The 16 T cell receptor beta chains below were found in one sample sequenced in a study of OX40 agonist ivuxolimab in advanced cancers. The table came from immunoSEQ multiplex PCR; TCRdb's copy has only in-frame clones and leaves some out. The sample shows roughly 120,000 clones, under 95% of them seen only once. Sequencing used CD4+ or CD8+ T cells sorted from blood, obtained in a trial of the OX40 agonist ivuxolimab. The receptors here all came from an adult with an advanced solid tumor such as melanoma, head and neck, liver or kidney cancer.

The V and J genes are TRBV6-5 and TRBJ1-3; tentatively, D is TRBD1 (6 bases). Germline values: CDR1 MNHEY, CDR2 SVGAGI. V dropped 6 bases and J dropped 2 bases, with 11 bases sitting between them. The CDR3 sequence is 14 residues long. The CDR3 region has the DNA TGTGCCAGCAGGGGGGCTGAGGCTGGAAACACCATATATTTT. Its translation: CASRGAEAGNTIYF.

V gene TRBV11-2 combines with J gene TRBJ1-1, with D possibly being TRBD1 (6 bases). There are 13 residues in the CDR3. Germline V gene sequence: CDR1 SGHAT, CDR2 FQNNGV. Trimming left V 3 bases short and J 4 bases short, with 9 bases between. The CDR3 here is CASSLRGGTEAFF. CDR3 DNA: TGTGCCAGCAGCTTGAGGGGGGGCACTGAAGCTTTCTTT.

This clone showed up just a few times. The rearrangement joins TRBV28 to TRBJ1-2; D may be TRBD1 (5 bases). The CDR3 runs 14 residues. Germline lookup yields CDR1 MDHEN and CDR2 SYDVKM. The V gene lost 3 bases and the J gene lost 4 bases, with 12 bases spanning the gap. The CDR3 loop is CASSFLSGFYGYTF. In DNA form, the CDR3 reads TGTGCCAGCAGTTTTCTTTCAGGGTTCTATGGCTACACCTTC.

The V gene is TRBV7-2, the J gene TRBJ2-7, with TRBD2 identical over 14 bases. Germline V gene lookup returns CDR1 SGHTA and CDR2 FQGNSA. The CDR3 has 16 amino acids. V gave up 5 bases and J gave up 4 bases; unmatched junction bases: 7. The CDR3 reads CASSGTSGRSGYEQYF. The DNA of the CDR3 is TGTGCCAGCAGCGGGACTAGCGGGAGAAGTGGGTACGAGCAGTACTTC.

This rearrangement joins TRBV4-1 to TRBJ2-7; D possibly corresponds to TRBD2 (6 bases). The ends were cut back, 1 base at V and 6 bases at J, with 16 bases in the middle. The CDR3 sequence is 15 residues long. Germline CDR1 reads MGHRA; CDR2 reads YSYEKL. The CDR3 DNA reads as TGCGCCAGCAGCCAAGCGGGAGAGGGTTGGCGCGAGCAGTACTTC. This encodes CASSQAGEGWREQYF.

Concerning this clone itself: The same CDR3 can be traced to other DNA sequences in this sample. The chain combines TRBV29-1 with TRBJ1-1; 7 nucleotides line up with TRBD1. V lost 7 bases to trimming and J lost 0 bases; unmatched junction nucleotides: 5. CDR1 is SQVTM and CDR2 is ANQGSEA in the germline V gene. This CDR3 is built from 13 residues. Here the CDR3 DNA reads TGCAGCGGTAGACAGGGAATGAACACTGAAGCTTTCTTT. This translates into CSGRQGMNTEAFF.

This chain links TRBV20-1 with TRBJ2-1, with D hard to call. Germline assignment: CDR1 DFQATT and CDR2 SNEGSKA (reference sequence). This CDR3 region has 10 residues. V was pared by 5 bases and J by 4 bases, with 3 bases between. Written as DNA, the CDR3 is TGCAGTGCTTCGTACAATGAGCAGTTCTTC. Translated, it gives CSASYNEQFF.

The chain recombines TRBV13 with TRBJ2-7; possible D gene TRBD1, 8 bases. Germline V gene sequence: CDR1 PRHDT, CDR2 FYEKMQ (reference sequence). This CDR3 is 15 amino acids long. V was shortened by 0 bases and J by 4 bases, with 13 bases between the two germline ends. The DNA for the CDR3 is TGTGCCAGCAGCTTAGGCCTACAGGGGGGGTACGAGCAGTACTTC. It is translated as CASSLGLQGGYEQYF.

Of note for this clone: One junction end disagrees with the germline gene, perhaps due to a read error. The V and J genes are TRBV7-7 and TRBJ2-7; possible D gene TRBD2, 6 bases. The V gene's germline CDR1 is SSHAT and CDR2 FNYEAQ (reference sequence). The length of the CDR3 is 14 residues. The CDR3 bases are TGTGCTAGCAGCCCCCGACGGGACTTCTACGAGCAGTACTTC. This encodes CASSPRRDFYEQYF.

The sample holds one count of this clone. The CDR3 region has the DNA TGTGCCAGCTCACCGCGCCTTAGGGACAGGGGAATCAATGAGCAGTTCTTC. This translates into CASSPRLRDRGINEQFF. The chain uses TRBV18 and TRBJ2-1; 10 nucleotides match TRBD1. The germline CDR1 and CDR2 sequences are KGHSH and LQKENI. The V segment lost 3 bases and the J segment 6 bases; nucleotides outside the gene matches: 11. The CDR3 sequence is 17 residues long.

The gene calls are TRBV6-6 and TRBJ2-5, with D maybe TRBD1 (7 bases). The ends were cut back, 6 bases at V and 5 bases at J, with 22 bases in the middle. The CDR3 runs to 16 residues. CDR1 and CDR2 from the germline V gene are MNHNY and SVGAGI (reference sequence). This CDR3 is CASSITSGGGRETQYF. Written as DNA, the CDR3 is TGTGCCAGCAGCATAACCTCAGGGGGAGGTAGGGAGACCCAGTACTTC.

The chain is built from TRBV30 and TRBJ2-7, with TRBD1 matching over 9 bases. CDR3 length: 15 residues. The V segment lost 5 bases and the J segment 1 base; nucleotides outside the gene matches: 9. Looked up from germline, CDR1 is GTSNPN and CDR2 is SVGIG (reference sequence). The CDR3, as DNA: TGTGCCTGGGGGGGACAGGGCCGGGGTTCCTACGAGCAGTACTTC. This gives the protein CAWGGQGRGSYEQYF. The entire variable domain, with the rest obtained from reference TRBV30 and TRBJ2-7, is as follows: SQTIHQWPATLVQPVGSPLSLECTVEGTSNPNLYWYRQAAGRGLQLLFYSVGIGQISSEVPQNLSASRPQDRQFILSSKKLLLSDSGFYLCAWGGQGRGSYEQYFGPGTRLTVT.

The chain has TRBV30 and TRBJ1-2, with 10 positions matching TRBD1. CDR1 and CDR2 (germline): GTSNPN, SVGIG (reference sequence). Losses at the gene ends were 2 bases for V and 4 bases for J; bases not matched to a gene: 7. The CDR3 is 15 residues long. Here the CDR3 reads CAWSPDRGHAYGYTF. CDR3 coding DNA: TGTGCCTGGAGTCCCGACAGGGGGCACGCCTATGGCTACACCTTC.

Only a few counts were recorded for this clone. The V and J genes are TRBV30 and TRBJ2-7; D not resolved. The V gene's germline CDR1 is GTSNPN and CDR2 SVGIG (reference sequence). The V and J ends lost 3 bases and 2 bases respectively, with 14 bases between them. The CDR3 is 14 amino acids. CDR3 bases: TGTGCCTGGAGACCCTCCGGGCAGACCTACGAGCAGTACTTC. This encodes CAWRPSGQTYEQYF.

V usage is TRBV28 and J usage is TRBJ2-3, with D uncertain. Looked up from germline, CDR1 is MDHEN and CDR2 is SYDVKM. Between the trimmed V and J ends, which lost 4 bases and 1 base, there was a span of 6 bases. The CDR3 runs to 13 residues. This CDR3 is CASSSDGTDTQYF. Written as DNA, the CDR3 is TGTGCCAGCAGTTCCGACGGCACAGATACGCAGTATTTT.

V gene TRBV28 combines with J gene TRBJ2-7, with D perhaps matching TRBD1 (5 bases). Germline values: CDR1 MDHEN, CDR2 SYDVKM. The CDR3 totals 18 residues. Trimming took 1 base from V and 0 from J, leaving 19 bases between them. The CDR3 reads CASSLFQGKLPGSYEQYF. Written as DNA, the CDR3 is TGTGCCAGCAGTTTATTTCAGGGAAAACTCCCCGGCTCCTACGAGCAGTACTTC.